One sample yielded the 6 T cell receptor beta chains listed below, sequenced in a study of cytomegalovirus exposure and HLA in healthy donors. This PCR relied on a set of 60 Vbeta primers and 13 Jbeta primers. The data were produced by immunoSEQ multiplex PCR, yet TCRdb's version contains in-frame clones alone and is incomplete. The sample has roughly 200,000 clones. Sequencing was done on a sample of PBMCs. The receptors here all came from a girl aged 2-9 years in good health and CMV-seropositive.

The chain joins TRBV5-1 to TRBJ2-3; 13 bases are shared with TRBD2. Germline V gene data show CDR1 as SGHRS and CDR2 as YFSETQ. This CDR3 spans 20 amino acids. The V and J ends lost 4 bases and 2 bases, in that order; junction bases with no gene match: 16. The CDR3, as DNA: TGCGCCAGCAGCCCCGGACTAGCGGGAGTAGGAGGAGGACACACAGATACGCAGTATTTT. It encodes CASSPGLAGVGGGHTDTQYF.

The gene calls are TRBV27 and TRBJ1-5; D not resolved. Germline V gene lookup returns CDR1 MNHEY and CDR2 SMNVEV (reference sequence). Trimming took 3 bases from V and 3 from J, leaving 18 bases between them. This CDR3 comprises 17 residues. This CDR3 reads CASSFRGHVSVNQPQHF. CDR3 sequence (DNA): TGTGCCAGCAGTTTTCGGGGTCATGTCTCTGTCAATCAGCCCCAGCATTTT.

The chain recombines TRBV2 with TRBJ1-2, with D unclear. Germline CDR1 SNHLY, CDR2 FYNNEI. V lost 7 bases to trimming and J lost 2 bases, with 5 bases between them. CDR3 length equals 11 residues. The CDR3: CASTPNYGYTF. CDR3 DNA sequence: TGTGCCAGCACCCCAAACTATGGCTACACCTTC.

The rearrangement uses TRBV28 and TRBJ1-2, with D hard to call. This CDR3 has 15 amino acids. The germline V and J ends were trimmed by 2 bases and 0 bases, with 10 bases remaining between them. The germline V gene encodes CDR1 MDHEN and CDR2 SYDVKM. The CDR3 region has the DNA TGTGCCAGCAGTTTAGTTGAGGGTTCTAACTATGGCTACACCTTC. It is translated as CASSLVEGSNYGYTF.

The chain is built from TRBV5-4 and TRBJ1-2; TRBD1 aligns across 7 bases. CDR1 and CDR2 (germline): SGHNT, YYREEE (reference sequence). J was trimmed by 8 bases and V by 3 bases; bases with no gene match: 16. CDR3 length equals 16 residues. CDR3 residues: CASSSLQGSPQGGYTF. The CDR3 nucleotides read TGTGCCAGCAGCTCCTTACAGGGGTCCCCCCAAGGGGGCTACACCTTC.

The CDR3 DNA reads as TGCGCCAGCAGTGACGCCCCCAGAGGTGTCGGCTACACCTTC. It codes for CASSDAPRGVGYTF. This chain joins TRBV10-2 and TRBJ1-2; D unresolved. The CDR3 is 14 residues long. The germline V and J ends were trimmed by 3 bases and 8 bases, with 16 bases remaining between them. From germline, CDR1 is WSHSY and CDR2 SAAADI.